The 7 T cell receptor beta chains reported below all come from one sample, sequenced in a study of T cells in localized non-small cell lung cancer (dated by TCRdb to about 2020). Library preparation was by the immunoSEQ multiplex PCR assay. TCRdb carries this immuneACCESS record with in-frame sequences only. Its versions omit some clonotypes, under half of them owing to an unresolved V gene in the studies checked, with the rest unexplained. Counted in this sample were 60,000 to 85,000 clones; about 90% of them appeared once. The ten most abundant clones make up about a fifth of the sample. The sequenced sample was peripheral blood, obtained before any cancer treatment. These receptors were taken from an older male donor with stage III squamous cell lung carcinoma.

This clone turned up a few times. The chain's CDR3 is CASSFRWGYTF. The CDR3, as DNA: TGTGCCAGCAGCTTTCGATGGGGCTACACCTTC. This chain uses TRBV5-8 with TRBJ1-2, with no clear D. The CDR3 has 11 amino acids. V gave up 2 bases and J gave up 8 bases, with 7 bases separating them. In germline, CDR1 is SGHTS, CDR2 YDEGEE.

The chain has TRBV6-1 and TRBJ1-6, with 7 nucleotides matching TRBD1. CDR3 length: 15 residues. Germline values: CDR1 MNHNS, CDR2 SASEGT. V was clipped by 2 bases and J by 7 bases; unmatched bases: 5. CDR3 DNA sequence: TGTGCCAGCAGTGAAAAGGGGGCCTTCAATTCACCCCTCCACTTT. Protein: CASSEKGAFNSPLHF.

This clone was detected once. The chain carries TRBV29-1 and TRBJ2-6, with 9 bases fitting TRBD1. Germline V gene data show CDR1 as SQVTM and CDR2 as ANQGSEA. V shed 4 bases, J shed 1 base, and the junction held 2 bases outside the gene matches. The CDR3 consists of 15 residues. Here the CDR3 reads CSVGDRDSGANVLTF. DNA of the CDR3: TGCAGCGTTGGGGACAGGGATTCTGGGGCCAACGTCCTGACTTTC.

This CDR3 is CASDSGTANTEAFF. The CDR3 bases are TGCGCCAGCGACTCCGGGACGGCGAACACTGAAGCTTTCTTT. This chain connects TRBV5-1 to TRBJ1-1, with D perhaps matching TRBD1 (5 bases). The CDR3 runs to 14 residues. Trimming took off 7 bases at V and 1 base at J, with 14 bases between the two ends. Per germline, CDR1 SGHRS and CDR2 YFSETQ.

The table lists this clone with a count of one. CDR3 protein: CASSFQGMANEKLFF. The CDR3 DNA is TGTGCCAGCAGCTTTCAGGGAATGGCTAATGAAAAACTGTTTTTT. The V gene is TRBV5-5, the J gene TRBJ1-4; weak D call: TRBD1 (5 bases). In germline, CDR1 is SGHKS, CDR2 YYEKEE (reference sequence). Trimming took 2 bases from V and 3 from J, leaving 11 bases between them. CDR3 length: 15 residues.

The chain employs TRBV11-2 and TRBJ2-1; D not resolved. Germline V gene lookup returns CDR1 SGHAT and CDR2 FQNNGV. V was shortened by 1 base and J by 9 bases, with 13 bases between the two germline ends. The CDR3 loop spans 14 amino acids. This CDR3 is CASSLVFADFEQFF. The CDR3 bases are TGTGCCAGCAGCTTAGTGTTCGCTGACTTTGAGCAGTTCTTC. The full variable domain, with the rest looked up from reference TRBV11-2 and TRBJ2-1, is EAGVAQSPRYKIIEKRQSVAFWCNPISGHATLYWYQQILGQGPKLLIQFQNNGVVDDSQLPKDRFSAERLKGVDSTLKIQPAKLEDSAVYLCASSLVFADFEQFFGPGTRLTVL.

V is TRBV6-6 and J is TRBJ1-1; unclear D gene. Germline CDR1 and CDR2: MNHNY and SVGAGI (reference sequence). V was cut by 5 bases and J by 10 bases, with 17 bases left in between. This CDR3 comprises 13 residues. The CDR3 here is CASSRTSEGVAFF. The CDR3 nucleotides are TGTGCCAGCAGTCGTACCTCGGAGGGCGTAGCTTTCTTT.